These T cell receptor beta chains were read from a single sample in a study of blood T cell repertoires in COVID-19. The data were produced by immunoSEQ multiplex PCR, yet TCRdb's version contains in-frame clones alone and is incomplete. The sample holds under 250,000 clones, approximately 80% seen once. Sequencing was performed on PBMCs or T cells enriched from blood (not recorded which). These receptors were collected from a man aged 55-75 years who had recovered from COVID-19. CDR3s include the opening cysteine and the closing phenylalanine or tryptophan.

v_call cdr3_aa
TRBV4-2 CASSQARGVGGYTF
TRBV5-5 CASSYRDRGSVGETQYF
TRBV2 CASSPGQGRYYGYTF
TRBV19 CASSIDHEVGQPQHF
TRBV19 CASSIQAGMIDNEQFF
TRBV6-5 CASSYLSTGAPGYTF
TRBV18 CASSQKDTQYF
TRBV5-1 CASSSNRGDTEAFF
TRBV7-9 CASSQKGALEAFF
TRBV19 CASSIATSGGGEQFF
TRBV4-3 CASSQVRGDTQYF
TRBV5-1 CASTVTSGGTGELFF
TRBV7-2 CASSLQGDVTEAFF
TRBV5-1 CASSLAREGETQYF
TRBV6-5 CASRLLGQYGQFF
TRBV12-3/TRBV12-4 CASSERATDTQYF
TRBV3-1/TRBV3-2 CASSPSRTRESQYF
TRBV2 CASSQGGTGELFF
TRBV4-3 CASSPTSGLRVYEQYF
TRBV15 CATSRDLAGKGEQFF
TRBV9 CASSVGEGGNYGYTF
TRBV29-1 CSVRLAKNIQYF
TRBV20-1 CSARAVETQYF
TRBV27 CASSPVGQGTSGYTF
TRBV5-1 CASSAGLSQETQYF
TRBV10-3 CAISVLGDEQFF
TRBV27 CASSLKIGIPGTDTQYF
TRBV5-8 CASSLDRDVSSPLHF
TRBV19 CASRRTGDYGYTF
TRBV19 CATQQEPFSYEQYF
TRBV5-1 CASSLIMTGEPTNYGYTF
TRBV7-9 CASSPMGNYEQYF
TRBV2 CASSIRVRDEAFF
TRBV12-3/TRBV12-4 CASTQRQGAEAFF
TRBV20-1 CSALAGDTQYF
TRBV18 CASSPRGMNTEAFF
TRBV9 CASSPRSPSFGGISYQETQYF
TRBV13 CASSLTPYLAGGSYNEQFF
TRBV30 CAWTLTGVHGYTF
TRBV9 CASSFTGEGFSETQYF
TRBV7-2 CASSLRSLPTGELFF
TRBV19 CASSSQGPTKETQYF
TRBV11-3 CASSLEANTEAFF
TRBV19 CASIGQGAINEQFF
TRBV24-1 CATTGEAGETQYF
TRBV18 CASSPAGQGYGYTF
TRBV15 CATSRQQGVSGEKLFF
TRBV5-1 CASSSGLEVGDTQYF